This T cell receptor (beta chain) was recovered during a study of OX40 agonist ivuxolimab in advanced cancers. Study-level background: At doses from 0.01 to 10 mg/kg, patients were given intravenous ivuxolimab every 2 weeks. Partial responses occurred in Three dose-escalation patients, one with hepatocellular carcinoma and two with cutaneous melanoma. Findings and caveats of the study: Fewer expanded clones were found on average in CD4+ than in CD8+ T cells.

Details on this clone: The antigen is unknown.

Germline V lookup: CDR1 SGHDN, CDR2 FVKESK. The CDR3 has 12 residues. With 1 base removed from V and 4 bases from J, the gap between germline ends came to 2 bases. Baseline was the first blood sampling point, followed by cycle 4 day 1 and cycle 7 day 1. Data came from immunoSEQ multiplex PCR; TCRdb stores just in-frame clones and leaves some out. The repertoire holds more than 20,000 clones, with 75% to 85% as singletons. The sequencing here drew on CD4+ or CD8+ T cells sorted from blood, taken in a trial of the OX40 agonist ivuxolimab. The chain carries TRBV14 and TRBJ2-1; D unresolved. This clonotype was obtained from an adult with an advanced solid tumor such as melanoma, head and neck, liver or kidney cancer. CDR3 sequence reads: CASSQGYNEQFF. CDR3 coding DNA: TGTGCCAGCAGCCAAGGGTACAATGAGCAGTTCTTC.